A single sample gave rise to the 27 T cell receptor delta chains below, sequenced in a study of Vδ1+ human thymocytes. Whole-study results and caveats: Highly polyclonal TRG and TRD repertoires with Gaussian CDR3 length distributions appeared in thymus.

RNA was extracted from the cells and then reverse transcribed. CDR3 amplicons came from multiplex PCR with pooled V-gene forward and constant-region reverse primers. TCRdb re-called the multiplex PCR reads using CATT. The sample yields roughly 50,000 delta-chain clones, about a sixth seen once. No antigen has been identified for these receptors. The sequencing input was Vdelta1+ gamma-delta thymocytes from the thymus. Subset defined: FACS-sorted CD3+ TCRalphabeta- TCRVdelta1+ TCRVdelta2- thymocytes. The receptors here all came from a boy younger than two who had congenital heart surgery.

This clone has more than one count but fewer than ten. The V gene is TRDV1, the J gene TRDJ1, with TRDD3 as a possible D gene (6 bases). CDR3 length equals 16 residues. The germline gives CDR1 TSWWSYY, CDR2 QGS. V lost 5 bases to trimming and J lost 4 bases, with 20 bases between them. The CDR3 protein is CALGNSQSGGGDKLIF. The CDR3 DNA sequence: TGTGCTCTTGGGAACTCCCAAAGCGGGGGAGGCGATAAACTCATCTTT.

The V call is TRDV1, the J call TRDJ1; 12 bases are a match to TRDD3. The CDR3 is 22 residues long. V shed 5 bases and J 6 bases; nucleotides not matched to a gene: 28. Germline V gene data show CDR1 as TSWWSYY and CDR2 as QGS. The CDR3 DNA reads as TGTGCTCTTGGGTCACCGCCTTCCCCCAAGAGTTTACTGGGGGATACCGGCTATAAACTCATCTTT. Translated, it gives CALGSPPSPKSLLGDTGYKLIF.

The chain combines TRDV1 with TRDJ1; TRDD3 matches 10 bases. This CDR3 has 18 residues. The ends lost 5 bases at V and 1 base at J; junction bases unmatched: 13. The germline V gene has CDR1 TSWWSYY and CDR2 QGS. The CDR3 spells CALGSPGGYAGFTDKLIF. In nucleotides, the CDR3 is TGTGCTCTTGGGTCCCCAGGGGGATACGCGGGTTTCACCGATAAACTCATCTTT.

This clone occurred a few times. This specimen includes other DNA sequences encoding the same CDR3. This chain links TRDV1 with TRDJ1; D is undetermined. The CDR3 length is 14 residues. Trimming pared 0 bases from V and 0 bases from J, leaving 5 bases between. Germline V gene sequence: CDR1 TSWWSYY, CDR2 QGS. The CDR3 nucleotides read TGTGCTCTTGGGGAACTCCGCTACACCGATAAACTCATCTTT. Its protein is CALGELRYTDKLIF.

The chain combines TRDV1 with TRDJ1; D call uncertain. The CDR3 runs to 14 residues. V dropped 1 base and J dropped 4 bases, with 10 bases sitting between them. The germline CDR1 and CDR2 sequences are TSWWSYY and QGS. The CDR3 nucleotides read TGTGCTCTTGGGGAACCCCGGGGCCTCGATAAACTCATCTTT. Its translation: CALGEPRGLDKLIF.

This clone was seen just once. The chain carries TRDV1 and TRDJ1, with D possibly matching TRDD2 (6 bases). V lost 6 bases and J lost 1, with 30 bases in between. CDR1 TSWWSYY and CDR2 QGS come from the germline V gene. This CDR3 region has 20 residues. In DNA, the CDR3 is TGTGCTCTTGGTCACCTTCCCCCACAATTGGGCCCATGGGGCACCGATAAACTCATCTTT. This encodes CALGHLPPQLGPWGTDKLIF.

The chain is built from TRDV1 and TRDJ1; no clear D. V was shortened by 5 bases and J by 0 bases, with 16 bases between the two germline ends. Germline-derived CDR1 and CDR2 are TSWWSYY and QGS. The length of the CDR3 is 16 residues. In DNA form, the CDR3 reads TGTGCTCTTGGGAGAGGCGGGTGGATTTACACCGATAAACTCATCTTT. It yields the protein CALGRGGWIYTDKLIF.

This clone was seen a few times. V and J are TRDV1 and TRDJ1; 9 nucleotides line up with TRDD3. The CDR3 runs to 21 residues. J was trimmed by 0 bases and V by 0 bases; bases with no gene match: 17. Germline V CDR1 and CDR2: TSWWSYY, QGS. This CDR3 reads CALGELVLSTGIRLYTDKLIF. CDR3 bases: TGTGCTCTTGGGGAACTAGTTCTGTCTACGGGGATACGCTTATACACCGATAAACTCATCTTT.

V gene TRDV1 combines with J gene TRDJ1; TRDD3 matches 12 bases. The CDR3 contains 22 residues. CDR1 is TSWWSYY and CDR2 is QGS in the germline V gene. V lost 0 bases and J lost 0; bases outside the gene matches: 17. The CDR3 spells CALGELNDPKAGGYANTDKLIF. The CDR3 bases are TGTGCTCTTGGGGAACTAAACGACCCTAAGGCTGGGGGATACGCTAACACCGATAAACTCATCTTT.

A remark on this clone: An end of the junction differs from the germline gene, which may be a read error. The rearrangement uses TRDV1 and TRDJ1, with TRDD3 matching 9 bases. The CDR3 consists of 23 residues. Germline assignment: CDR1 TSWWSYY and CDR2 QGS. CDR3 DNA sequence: TGTGCTCTTGGGGAAGTCTGGAGGACTGGGGGACGGGAGACAGACAGGGGCACCGATAAACCCATCTTT. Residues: CALGEVWRTGGRETDRGTDKPIF.

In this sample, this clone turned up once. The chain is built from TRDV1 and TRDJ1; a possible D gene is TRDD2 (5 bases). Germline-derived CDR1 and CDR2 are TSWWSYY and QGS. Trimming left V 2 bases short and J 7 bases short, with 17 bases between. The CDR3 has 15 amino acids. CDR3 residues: CALGETYSSVSKLIF. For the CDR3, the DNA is TGTGCTCTTGGGGAAACCTACTCGTCGGTATCTAAACTCATCTTT.

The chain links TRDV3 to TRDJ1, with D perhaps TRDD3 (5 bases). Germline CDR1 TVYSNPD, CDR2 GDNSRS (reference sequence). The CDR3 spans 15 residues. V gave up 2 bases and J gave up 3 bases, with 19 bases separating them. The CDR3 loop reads CAFYGVIRSADKLIF. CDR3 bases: TGTGCCTTTTATGGGGTTATTCGATCCGCCGATAAACTCATCTTT.

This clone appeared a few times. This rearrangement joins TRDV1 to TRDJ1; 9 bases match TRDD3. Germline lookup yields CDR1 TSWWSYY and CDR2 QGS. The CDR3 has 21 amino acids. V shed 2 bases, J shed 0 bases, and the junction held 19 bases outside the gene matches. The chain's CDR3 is CALGERAYWGYGLGYTDKLIF. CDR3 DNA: TGTGCTCTTGGGGAAAGGGCGTACTGGGGATACGGGTTGGGGTACACCGATAAACTCATCTTT.

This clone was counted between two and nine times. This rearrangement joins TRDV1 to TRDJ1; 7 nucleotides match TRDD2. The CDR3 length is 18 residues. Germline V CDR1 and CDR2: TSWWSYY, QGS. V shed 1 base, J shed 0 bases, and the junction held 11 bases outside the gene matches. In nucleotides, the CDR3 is TGTGCTCTTGGGGAACAGTTTCCTACGGTAGGGAACACCGATAAACTCATCTTT. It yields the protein CALGEQFPTVGNTDKLIF.

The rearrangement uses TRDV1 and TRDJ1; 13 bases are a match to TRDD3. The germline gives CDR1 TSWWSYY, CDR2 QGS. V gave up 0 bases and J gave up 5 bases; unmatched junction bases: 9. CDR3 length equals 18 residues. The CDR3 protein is CALGELGLLGDTRDKLIF. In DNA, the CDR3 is TGTGCTCTTGGGGAACTAGGCCTACTGGGGGATACGAGAGATAAACTCATCTTT.

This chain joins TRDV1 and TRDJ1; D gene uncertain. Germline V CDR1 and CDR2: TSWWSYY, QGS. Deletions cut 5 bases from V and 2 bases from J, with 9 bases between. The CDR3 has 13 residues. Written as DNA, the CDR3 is TGTGCTCTTGGGCCCCCCCGAACCGATAAACTCATCTTT. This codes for CALGPPRTDKLIF.

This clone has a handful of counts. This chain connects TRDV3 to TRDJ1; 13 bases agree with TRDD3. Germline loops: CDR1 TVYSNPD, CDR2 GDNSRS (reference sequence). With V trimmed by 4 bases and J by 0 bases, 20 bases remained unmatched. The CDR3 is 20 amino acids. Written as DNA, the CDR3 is TGTGCCTCCCTACCTTCCTACTGGGGGATACGAGACGCGTACACCGATAAACTCATCTTT. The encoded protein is CASLPSYWGIRDAYTDKLIF.

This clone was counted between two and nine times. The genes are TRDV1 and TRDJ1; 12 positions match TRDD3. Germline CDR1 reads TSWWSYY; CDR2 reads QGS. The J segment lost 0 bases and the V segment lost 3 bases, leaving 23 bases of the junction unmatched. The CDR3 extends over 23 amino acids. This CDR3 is CALGEALRHELGDTWRYTDKLIF. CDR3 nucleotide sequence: TGTGCTCTTGGGGAGGCACTAAGACATGAGCTGGGGGATACGTGGCGGTACACCGATAAACTCATCTTT.

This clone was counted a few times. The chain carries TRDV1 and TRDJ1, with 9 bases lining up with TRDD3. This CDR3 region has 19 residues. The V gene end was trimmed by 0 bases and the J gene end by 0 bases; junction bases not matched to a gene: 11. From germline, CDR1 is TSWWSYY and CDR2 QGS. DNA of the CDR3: TGTGCTCTTGGGGAACTTGGTAGGTGGGGGATATATTACACCGATAAACTCATCTTT. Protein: CALGELGRWGIYYTDKLIF.

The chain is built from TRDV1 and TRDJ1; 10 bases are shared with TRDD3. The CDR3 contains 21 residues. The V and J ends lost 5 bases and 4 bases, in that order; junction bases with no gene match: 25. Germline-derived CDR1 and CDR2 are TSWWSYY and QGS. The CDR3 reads CALGPRGFLRGIRWSVDKLIF. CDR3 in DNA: TGTGCTCTTGGGCCCCGTGGTTTCCTACGGGGGATACGGTGGAGTGTCGATAAACTCATCTTT.

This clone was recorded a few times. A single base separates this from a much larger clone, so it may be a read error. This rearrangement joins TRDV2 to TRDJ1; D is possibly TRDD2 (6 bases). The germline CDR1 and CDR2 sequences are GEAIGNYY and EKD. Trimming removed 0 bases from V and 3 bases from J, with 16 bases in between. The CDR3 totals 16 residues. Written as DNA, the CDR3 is TGTGCCTGTGACACCGTACCTGGGTCCTACGCCGATAAACTCATCTTT. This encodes CACDTVPGSYADKLIF.

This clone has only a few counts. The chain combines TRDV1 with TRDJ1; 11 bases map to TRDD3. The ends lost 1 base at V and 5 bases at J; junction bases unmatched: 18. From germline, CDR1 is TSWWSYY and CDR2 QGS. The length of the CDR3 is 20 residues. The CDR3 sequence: CALGEPLSSFLGDTGDKLIF. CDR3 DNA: TGTGCTCTTGGGGAACCCCTATCCTCTTTTTTGGGGGATACGGGTGATAAACTCATCTTT.

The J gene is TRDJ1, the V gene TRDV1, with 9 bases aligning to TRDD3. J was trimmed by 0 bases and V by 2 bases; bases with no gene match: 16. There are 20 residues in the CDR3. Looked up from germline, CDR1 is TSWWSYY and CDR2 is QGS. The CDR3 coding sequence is TGTGCTCTTGGGGAAATCCCCTTCGGGGGATACTTGGAGTACACCGATAAACTCATCTTT. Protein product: CALGEIPFGGYLEYTDKLIF.

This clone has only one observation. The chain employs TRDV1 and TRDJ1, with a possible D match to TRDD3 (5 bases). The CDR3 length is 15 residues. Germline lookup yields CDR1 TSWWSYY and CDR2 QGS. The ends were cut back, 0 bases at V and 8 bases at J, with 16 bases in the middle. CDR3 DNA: TGTGCTCTTGGGGAACTTGCGGGGGTGCTCCGGAAACTCATCTTT. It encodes CALGELAGVLRKLIF.

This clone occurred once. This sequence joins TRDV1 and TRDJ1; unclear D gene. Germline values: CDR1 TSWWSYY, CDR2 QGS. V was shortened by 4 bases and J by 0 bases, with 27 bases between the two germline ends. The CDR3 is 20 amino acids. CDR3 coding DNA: TGTGCTCTTGGGGTCTACGCGTACTGCCCAAGGGGTCAGTACACCGATAAACTCATCTTT. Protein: CALGVYAYCPRGQYTDKLIF.

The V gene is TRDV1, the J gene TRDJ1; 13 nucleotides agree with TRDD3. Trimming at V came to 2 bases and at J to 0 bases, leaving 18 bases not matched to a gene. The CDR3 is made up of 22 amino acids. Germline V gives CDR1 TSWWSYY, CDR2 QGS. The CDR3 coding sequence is TGTGCTCTTGGGGAAACTTTACCCTACTGGGGGATACGGGGGGGATACACCGATAAACTCATCTTT. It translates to CALGETLPYWGIRGGYTDKLIF.

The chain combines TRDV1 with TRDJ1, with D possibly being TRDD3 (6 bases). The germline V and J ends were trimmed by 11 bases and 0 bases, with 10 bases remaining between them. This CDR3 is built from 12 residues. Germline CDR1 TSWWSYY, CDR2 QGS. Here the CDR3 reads CAWGSYTDKLIF. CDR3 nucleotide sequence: TGTGCTTGGGGGTCCTACACCGATAAACTCATCTTT.